This T cell receptor (beta chain) stems from a study of radiation and T cells in renal cell carcinoma. The time point here: baseline pretreatment blood. Specified treatment: 15 Gy SBRT to primary tumor, nephrectomy 4 weeks later. From germline, CDR1 is SEHNR and CDR2 FQNEAQ (reference sequence). This CDR3 has 14 residues. Between the trimmed V and J ends, which lost 0 bases and 1 base, there was a span of 4 bases. The repertoire was sequenced with immunoSEQ multiplex PCR; TCRdb's copy has only in-frame clones and lacks some. The data contain about 160,000 clones, about 88% of them seen just once; the ten biggest clones take up around 4%.

The rearrangement uses TRBV7-9 and TRBJ1-3; no firm D call. This sample comprised blood, obtained from a patient whose treatment included radiotherapy and nephrectomy. This TCR was recovered from a woman in her seventies with renal cell carcinoma. The CDR3 DNA sequence: TGTGCCAGCAGCTTAGCGGGATCTGGAAACACCATATATTTT. Protein: CASSLAGSGNTIYF.